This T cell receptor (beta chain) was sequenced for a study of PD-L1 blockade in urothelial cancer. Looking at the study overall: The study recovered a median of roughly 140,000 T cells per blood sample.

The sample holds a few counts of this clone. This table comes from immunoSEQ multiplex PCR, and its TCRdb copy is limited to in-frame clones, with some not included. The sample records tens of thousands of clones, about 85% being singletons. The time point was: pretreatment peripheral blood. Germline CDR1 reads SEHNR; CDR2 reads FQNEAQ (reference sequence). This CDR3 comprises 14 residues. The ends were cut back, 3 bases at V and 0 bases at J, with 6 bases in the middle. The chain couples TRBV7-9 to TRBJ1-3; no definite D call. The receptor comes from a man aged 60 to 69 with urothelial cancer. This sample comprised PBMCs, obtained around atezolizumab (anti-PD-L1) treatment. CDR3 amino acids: CASSLGGSGNTIYF. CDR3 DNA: TGTGCCAGCAGCTTGGGAGGCTCTGGAAACACCATATATTTT.